Below are 16 T cell receptor beta chains sequenced from a single sample in a study of blood T cells in healthy people across ages. The use of a sample-barcoded 5' primer and a J-beta primer mix characterized a second PCR of roughly 6 to 11 cycles. Via MiXCR, TCRdb re-called the 5' RACE reads, giving one row per CDR3 protein. The profile shows around 500,000 distinct CDR3 sequences, over 25% of them singletons. This sample also belongs to another study, concerning T cells of mothers and their children.

Source material: blood. These receptors all come from a boy aged 2-9 years in good health.

The chain couples TRBV20-1 to TRBJ1-4; weak D call: TRBD1 (5 bases). The CDR3 is 13 amino acids. Per germline, CDR1 DFQATT and CDR2 SNEGSKA (reference sequence). The ends were cut back, 0 bases at V and 7 bases at J, with 9 bases in the middle. The CDR3 nucleotides are TGCAGTGCTAGAGAGTGGGGGACTGAAAAACTGTTTTTT. It specifies CSAREWGTEKLFF.

The rearrangement joins TRBV29-1 to TRBJ2-5, with TRBD1 as a possible D gene (5 bases). The germline gives CDR1 SQVTM, CDR2 ANQGSEA. Trimming removed 7 bases at V and 1 base at J, with 13 bases between. The CDR3 extends over 13 amino acids. The CDR3, as DNA: TGCAGCGCCGTCACAGGCGGCCAAGAGACCCAGTACTTC. Protein sequence: CSAVTGGQETQYF.

This clonotype has more than one count but fewer than ten. The V call is TRBV25-1, the J call TRBJ1-2; D is ambiguous. V was clipped by 3 bases and J by 4 bases, with 12 bases between them. Germline V lookup: CDR1 MGHDK, CDR2 SYGVNS. CDR3 length: 14 residues. In nucleotides, the CDR3 is TGTGCCAGCAGTGAGCGGGCCCAAAGCTATGGCTACACCTTC. Translating it yields CASSERAQSYGYTF.

V usage is TRBV6-5 and J usage is TRBJ2-3, with 8 bases matching TRBD2. The CDR3 runs to 14 residues. Germline assignment: CDR1 MNHEY and CDR2 SVGAGI. The junction had 4 bases not matched to a gene; V was cut back by 6 bases and J by 2 bases. The CDR3 loop is CASSPSGFTDTQYF. CDR3 DNA: TGTGCCAGCAGCCCTAGCGGGTTCACAGATACGCAGTATTTT.

The gene calls are TRBV6-2 or TRBV6-3 and TRBJ1-5; 7 bases line up with TRBD1. This CDR3 is built from 21 residues. Germline-derived CDR1 and CDR2 are MNHEY and SVGEGT. V gave up 2 bases and J gave up 0 bases; unmatched junction bases: 19. CDR3 DNA sequence: TGTGCCAGCAGTTACCCGACGGCAGGGGGGAGGTTGGTGTATAGCAATCAGCCCCAGCATTTT. It is translated as CASSYPTAGGRLVYSNQPQHF.

The chain carries TRBV7-9 and TRBJ2-7; possibly TRBD2 for D (6 bases). The V gene lost 7 bases and the J gene lost 3 bases, with 22 bases spanning the gap. The CDR3 is 16 amino acids. Germline CDR1 reads SEHNR; CDR2 reads FQNEAQ (reference sequence). The CDR3 DNA follows: TGTGCCAGCACCGACTCTCCGGGACGCGGGATCTACGAGCAGTACTTC. It yields the protein CASTDSPGRGIYEQYF.

The rearrangement links TRBV6-5 to TRBJ2-6, with D perhaps TRBD1 (5 bases). CDR1 MNHEY and CDR2 SVGAGI come from the germline V gene. V was pared by 2 bases and J by 3 bases, with 14 bases between. The CDR3 spans 17 residues. CDR3 in amino acids: CASSYTNTGFGANVLTF. CDR3 sequence (DNA): TGTGCCAGCAGTTACACTAACACAGGTTTTGGGGCCAACGTCCTGACTTTC.

This clonotype has at least ten counts. The chain combines TRBV5-5 with TRBJ2-5, with 7 bases aligning to TRBD1. CDR1 is SGHKS, CDR2 YYEKEE, per germline (reference sequence). The CDR3 is 13 residues long. Unmatched junction bases numbered 0, after V lost 1 base and J lost 3 bases. CDR3 amino acids: CASSLTGEETQYF. The CDR3 DNA follows: TGTGCCAGCAGCTTGACAGGGGAAGAGACCCAGTACTTC.

This clonotype was observed a few times. The genes are TRBV3-1 and TRBJ2-5; D gene ambiguous. The DNA end is a closer match to TRBJ2-1, so the J assignment may be wrong. There are 11 residues in the CDR3. The germline V gene encodes CDR1 LGHDT and CDR2 YNNKEL (reference sequence). The DNA for the CDR3 is TGTGCCAGCAGCCACCCAAATGAGCAGTTCTTC. This codes for CASSHPNEQFF.

This rearrangement joins TRBV7-8 to TRBJ2-7, with 8 positions matching TRBD2. This CDR3 comprises 15 residues. From germline, CDR1 is SGHVS and CDR2 FQNEAQ. After removal of 5 bases from V and 4 bases from J, the junction contained 10 bases not matched to a gene. The chain's CDR3 is CASSRTGTSGYEQYF. For the CDR3, the DNA is TGTGCCAGCAGCCGGACCGGGACTAGTGGTTACGAGCAGTACTTC.

This clonotype was counted a few times. In nucleotides, the CDR3 is TGCGCCAGCGGCCCGGGACTAGCGGGGGGGCAGTACAATGAGCAGTTCTTC. Protein product: CASGPGLAGGQYNEQFF. The J gene is TRBJ2-1, the V gene TRBV5-1; 16 bases are shared with TRBD2. Losses at the gene ends were 7 bases for V and 4 bases for J; bases not matched to a gene: 8. Looked up from germline, CDR1 is SGHRS and CDR2 is YFSETQ. This CDR3 has 17 residues. Drawing the rest from reference TRBV5-1 and TRBJ2-1, the complete variable domain is KAGVTQTPRYLIKTRGQQVTLSCSPISGHRSVSWYQQTPGQGLQFLFEYFSETQRNKGNFPGRFSGRQFSNSRSEMNVSTLELGDSALYLCASGPGLAGGQYNEQFFGPGTRLTVL.

The chain employs TRBV24-1 and TRBJ1-5; D perhaps matches TRBD1 (5 bases). CDR1 is KGHDR and CDR2 is SFDVKD in the germline V gene. CDR3 length equals 15 residues. Trimming took 3 bases from V and 7 from J, leaving 15 bases between them. CDR3 sequence (DNA): TGTGCCACCAGTGATCCAAGGGGCGGAGGCCAGCCCCAGCATTTT. This codes for CATSDPRGGGQPQHF.

This clonotype was seen a handful of times. The J gene is TRBJ1-2, the V gene TRBV6-6, with D maybe TRBD1 (5 bases). Trimming left V 0 bases short and J 10 bases short, with 15 bases between. Germline-derived CDR1 and CDR2 are MNHNY and SVGAGI (reference sequence). This CDR3 region has 14 residues. The CDR3 coding sequence is TGTGCCAGCAGTTACTCGATTAGGGGAGGTGACTACACCTTC. This encodes CASSYSIRGGDYTF.

The chain links TRBV19 to TRBJ2-1; tentative D call: TRBD2 (5 bases). Trimming stripped 3 bases from V and 1 base from J, with 7 bases between. Germline loops: CDR1 LNHDA, CDR2 SQIVND (reference sequence). This CDR3 comprises 14 residues. The CDR3 bases are TGTGCCAGTAGTATGGAGGAATCCTACAATGAGCAGTTCTTC. It translates to CASSMEESYNEQFF.

V and J are TRBV20-1 and TRBJ2-4; 9 positions match TRBD2. Germline trimming cut 1 base from V and 1 base from J; bases unmatched to any gene: 11. Germline lookup yields CDR1 DFQATT and CDR2 SNEGSKA (reference sequence). The CDR3 is made up of 18 amino acids. This chain's CDR3 is CSARVTSGYNAAKNIQYF. CDR3 DNA sequence: TGCAGTGCTAGAGTAACTAGCGGGTATAACGCGGCCAAAAACATTCAGTACTTC.

This clonotype was seen a handful of times. The rearrangement links TRBV12-3 or TRBV12-4 to TRBJ2-1, with a tentative D call TRBD2 (6 bases). The end of the DNA aligns better with TRBJ2-7, so the J call may be wrong. The CDR3 is made up of 14 amino acids. The chain's CDR3 is CASSLWGDSYEQYF. CDR3 sequence (DNA): TGTGCCAGCAGTTTATGGGGGGACTCCTACGAGCAGTACTTC.